Below are 18 T cell receptor beta chains sequenced from a single sample in a study of T-cell reconstitution after alpha-beta-depleted transplantation in children (dated by TCRdb to the mid-2010s). The treatment or condition label for this specimen denotes: allogeneic hematopoietic cell transplantation with graft depleted of TCRalphabeta T cells and CD19 B cells. Receptor libraries were prepared by PCR. Instrument on record: Illumina HiSeq 2500. To normalize quantification of the TCRbeta repertoire, the TCR libraries were built with molecular barcoding that relied on unique molecular identifiers. TCRdb cleaned the public reads at Q25 with fastp, built clones with MiXCR and kept in-frame beta chains. Every CDR3 protein is listed once, alongside the most common genes and DNA of its rows. For this sample the table gives 200,000 to 250,000 distinct CDR3 sequences, of which approximately 10% were detected only once. Together, the top ten hold 28% of the sample.

Sequenced here: PBMCs, sampled before TCRalphabeta/CD19-depleted stem cell transplant. The source of these receptors is a child in the first two years of life with acute myeloid leukemia, due to receive a stem cell transplant.

This clonotype was observed at least ten times. Written as DNA, the CDR3 is TGTGCCAGCAGTTTAACTGGAGGGGGCGAAGAGACCCAGTACTTC. Amino acids: CASSLTGGGEETQYF. The chain joins TRBV27 to TRBJ2-5; a possible D gene is TRBD1 (7 bases). Deletions cut 2 bases from V and 3 bases from J, with 13 bases between. Germline CDR1 reads MNHEY; CDR2 reads SMNVEV (reference sequence). The CDR3 has 15 residues.

This clonotype was seen repeatedly, ten times or more. V gene TRBV4-2 combines with J gene TRBJ1-1; D might be TRBD1 (6 bases). Trimming removed 2 bases at V and 0 bases at J, with 10 bases between. CDR1 is LGHNA, CDR2 YNFKEQ, per germline. This CDR3 has 15 residues. The CDR3 region has the DNA TGTGCCAGCAGCCAACCCGGACAGATGAACACTGAAGCTTTCTTT. Translated: CASSQPGQMNTEAFF.

Many counts were recorded for this clonotype. V gene TRBV6-5 combines with J gene TRBJ2-3, with 7 nucleotides matching TRBD1. The CDR3 has 17 amino acids. Germline CDR1 MNHEY, CDR2 SVGAGI. V was clipped by 6 bases and J by 2 bases; unmatched bases: 14. The CDR3 loop is CASRLHPTGPSTDTQYF. CDR3 DNA sequence: TGTGCCAGCAGGTTACACCCGACAGGGCCCTCCACAGATACGCAGTATTTT.

This clonotype has just one count. A much larger clone lies one base from this, so it may be a read error. The chain recombines TRBV5-1 with TRBJ2-7; TRBD1 matches 7 bases. CDR3 length: 13 residues. Germline V CDR1 and CDR2: SGHRS, YFSETQ. This chain's CDR3 is CTSSMRDSYEQYF. The CDR3 region has the DNA TGCACCAGCAGCATGAGGGACAGCTACGAGCAGTACTTC.

For this clonotype: A much larger clone lies one base from this, so it may be a read error. V gene TRBV12-3 or TRBV12-4 combines with J gene TRBJ2-7, with TRBD1 matching 9 bases. CDR3 length: 15 amino acids. CDR3 region: CARSSRDRAIYEQYF. CDR3 in DNA: TGTGCCCGCAGTTCCCGGGACAGGGCCATCTACGAGCAGTACTTC.

This clonotype was observed many times. The chain carries TRBV7-3 and TRBJ2-2, with D perhaps TRBD2 (6 bases). V was clipped by 4 bases and J by 5 bases, with 17 bases between them. CDR1 is SGHTA, CDR2 FQGTGA, per germline. This CDR3 is 16 amino acids long. CDR3 bases: TGTGCCAGCAGCTCCGGTCCGGGAGTTAGAACCGGGGAGCTGTTTTTT. Protein product: CASSSGPGVRTGELFF. The full variable domain, rest sourced from reference TRBV7-3 and TRBJ2-2, is GAGVSQTPSNKVTEKGKYVELRCDPISGHTALYWYRQSLGQGPEFLIYFQGTGAADDSGLPNDRFFAVRPEGSVSTLKIQRTERGDSAVYLCASSSGPGVRTGELFFGEGSRLTVL.

At least ten counts were recorded for this clonotype. J is TRBJ2-3 and V is TRBV7-2; 8 bases line up with TRBD1. The CDR3 is made up of 16 amino acids. In germline, CDR1 is SGHTA, CDR2 FQGNSA. The J segment lost 6 bases and the V segment lost 5 bases, leaving 13 bases of the junction unmatched. CDR3 DNA: TGTGCCAGCAGCCCCCGGCACAGGGGGACGGGGGATACGCAGTATTTT. Amino acid sequence: CASSPRHRGTGDTQYF.

This chain connects TRBV5-1 to TRBJ2-1; unclear D gene. The CDR3 has 16 residues. Trimming cost V 0 bases and J 3 bases, with 13 bases left between them. Germline CDR1 SGHRS, CDR2 YFSETQ. The CDR3 loop reads CASSLVASEGYNEQFF. The CDR3 nucleotides read TGCGCCAGCAGCTTGGTAGCCAGTGAAGGCTACAATGAGCAGTTCTTC.

This clonotype was recorded many times. The CDR3 DNA reads TGTGCCAGCAGTTTAGGAGGTCAGGGGGCGAATGCTTTCTTT. As protein: CASSLGGQGANAFF. The chain joins TRBV12-3 or TRBV12-4 to TRBJ1-1; TRBD1 agrees at 8 bases. The CDR3 covers 14 residues. V lost 1 base, J lost 11 bases, and 9 bases stayed unmatched.

This chain uses TRBV2 with TRBJ2-1, with 10 nucleotides matching TRBD2. The V gene's germline CDR1 is SNHLY and CDR2 FYNNEI. The CDR3 length is 18 residues. This CDR3 is CTCSRASGSSGDYNEQFF. In DNA, the CDR3 is TGTACCTGCAGCCGGGCTAGCGGGAGTTCCGGGGATTACAATGAGCAGTTCTTC.

This clonotype occurred many times. V gene TRBV20-1 combines with J gene TRBJ2-7; weak D call: TRBD2 (5 bases). Trimming took 6 bases from V and 2 from J, leaving 17 bases between them. The CDR3 is 14 residues long. Germline loops: CDR1 DFQATT, CDR2 SNEGSKA (reference sequence). CDR3 DNA: TGCAGTGCCCAACAAAGGACGGGGACCTACGAGCAGTACTTC. Translated, it gives CSAQQRTGTYEQYF.

This clonotype was detected ten times or more. This sequence joins TRBV5-1 and TRBJ2-3; no reliable D call. The CDR3 has 13 amino acids. Germline V gene lookup returns CDR1 SGHRS and CDR2 YFSETQ. Trimming pared 0 bases from V and 2 bases from J, leaving 4 bases between. CDR3 region: CASSLGDTDTQYF. CDR3 sequence (DNA): TGCGCCAGCAGCTTGGGCGACACAGATACGCAGTATTTT.

Many counts were recorded for this clonotype. The chain employs TRBV7-9 and TRBJ1-1, with D perhaps matching TRBD1 (6 bases). The CDR3 has 13 amino acids. CDR1 is SEHNR and CDR2 is FQNEAQ in the germline V gene (reference sequence). V was shortened by 1 base and J by 11 bases, with 14 bases between the two germline ends. The CDR3 DNA reads TGTGCCAGCAGCTTAGATCGGACAGCCCGGGCTTTCTTT. Encoded protein: CASSLDRTARAFF.

This clonotype was seen a few times. The chain uses TRBV30 and TRBJ1-6; the D gene is possibly TRBD1 (5 bases). The germline V gene has CDR1 GTSNPN and CDR2 SVGIG (reference sequence). The CDR3 is made up of 13 amino acids. Trimming took 1 base from V and 8 from J, leaving 9 bases between them. The CDR3 spells CAWSDGGYSPLHF. The CDR3 DNA reads TGTGCCTGGAGTGATGGGGGTTATTCACCCCTCCACTTT. The whole variable domain, filled in from reference TRBV30 and TRBJ1-6, reads SQTIHQWPATLVQPVGSPLSLECTVEGTSNPNLYWYRQAAGRGLQLLFYSVGIGQISSEVPQNLSASRPQDRQFILSSKKLLLSDSGFYLCAWSDGGYSPLHFGNGTRLTVT.

This clonotype has a count of ten or more. The chain couples TRBV7-9 to TRBJ2-3; no reliable D call. Trimming shortened V by 5 bases and J by 1 base, and 10 bases separated the two germline ends. The CDR3 spans 14 residues. Germline values: CDR1 SEHNR, CDR2 FQNEAQ (reference sequence). The CDR3 sequence: CASSISRGTDTQYF. CDR3 nucleotides: TGTGCCAGCAGCATTAGTAGGGGCACAGATACGCAGTATTTT. Full variable domain (missing parts from reference TRBV7-9 and TRBJ2-3): DTGVSQNPRHKITKRGQNVTFRCDPISEHNRLYWYRQTLGQGPEFLTYFQNEAQLEKSRLLSDRFSAERPKGSFSTLEIQRTEQGDSAMYLCASSISRGTDTQYFGPGTRLTVL.

This clonotype was seen ten or more times. The chain carries TRBV6-4 and TRBJ2-3; perhaps TRBD2 as D (6 bases). CDR3 length: 13 residues. Germline lookup yields CDR1 MRHNA and CDR2 SNTAGT. V lost 6 bases, J lost 5 bases, and 12 bases lay in between. CDR3 in DNA: TGTGCCAGCAGGGAGGGACTCGGAGATACGCAGTATTTT. As protein: CASREGLGDTQYF.

This clonotype was detected many times. The J gene is TRBJ1-1, the V gene TRBV5-1; D is uncertain. CDR1 and CDR2 (germline): SGHRS, YFSETQ. Trimming stripped 0 bases from V and 3 bases from J, with 12 bases between. The CDR3 covers 15 residues. In nucleotides, the CDR3 is TGCGCCAGCAGCTTGGCCGATGGGCGGGACACTGAAGCTTTCTTT. Translated, it gives CASSLADGRDTEAFF.

This clonotype came up many times. The V gene is TRBV4-2, the J gene TRBJ1-1, with TRBD1 matching over 8 bases. The CDR3 loop spans 18 amino acids. The V and J ends lost 0 bases and 5 bases, in that order; junction bases with no gene match: 14. The germline V gene has CDR1 LGHNA and CDR2 YNFKEQ. CDR3 amino acids: CASSQEDARGRVATEAFF. The CDR3 DNA is TGTGCCAGCAGCCAAGAAGATGCCAGGGGGCGCGTGGCAACTGAAGCTTTCTTT.